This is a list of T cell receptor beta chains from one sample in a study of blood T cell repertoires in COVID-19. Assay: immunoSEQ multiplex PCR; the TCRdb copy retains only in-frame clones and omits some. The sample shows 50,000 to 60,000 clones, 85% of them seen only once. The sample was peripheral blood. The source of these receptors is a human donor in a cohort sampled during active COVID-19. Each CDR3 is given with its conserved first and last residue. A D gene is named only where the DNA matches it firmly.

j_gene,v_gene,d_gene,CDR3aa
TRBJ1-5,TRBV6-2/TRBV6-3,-,CASSSLGRIGNQPQHF
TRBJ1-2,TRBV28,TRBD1,CASRWTGPSGGYTF
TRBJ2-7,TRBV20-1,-,CSASLGGQREQYF
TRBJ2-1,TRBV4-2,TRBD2,CASSRATSGSGNEQFF
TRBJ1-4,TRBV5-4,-,CASQDLGNEKLFF
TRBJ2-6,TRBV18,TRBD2,CASSPRGGTGANVLTF
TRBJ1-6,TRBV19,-,CASSIYFELSYNSPLHF
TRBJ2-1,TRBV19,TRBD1,CASRGQGATEQFF
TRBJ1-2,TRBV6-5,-,CASSFSTGYTYGYTF
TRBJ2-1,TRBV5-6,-,CASSFIHEQFF
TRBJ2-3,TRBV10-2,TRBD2,CASSEQSGRFGNTQYF
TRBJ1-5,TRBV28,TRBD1,CASSPWTGVQPQHF
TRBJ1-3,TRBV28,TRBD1,CASSKGGTVYENTIYF
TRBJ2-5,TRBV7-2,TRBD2,CASSARLAGSKQTQYF
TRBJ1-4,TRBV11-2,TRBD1,CASSNRDRGIGEKLFF
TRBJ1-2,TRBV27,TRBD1,CASRQQGANYGYTF
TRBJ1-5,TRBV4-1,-,CASSQYGTENQPQHF
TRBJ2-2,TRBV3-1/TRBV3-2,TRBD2,CASSQVRVGRENTGELFF
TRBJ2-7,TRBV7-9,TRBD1,CASSSLDRGDYEQYF
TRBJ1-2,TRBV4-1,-,CASSQVPENYGYTF
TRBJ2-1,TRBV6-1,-,CASSESFLSYNEQFF
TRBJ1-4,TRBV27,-,CASRNRREKLFF
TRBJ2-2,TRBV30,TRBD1,CAWSVRAGTGASGELFF
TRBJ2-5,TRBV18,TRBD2,CASSSSGERETQYF
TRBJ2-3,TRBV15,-,CATSRRSGVGRTDTQYF
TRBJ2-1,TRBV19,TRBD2,CASSPAGLAGVNEQFF
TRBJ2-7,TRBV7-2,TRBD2,CASSLSGAREQYF
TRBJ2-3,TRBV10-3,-,CAISTRSGPSTDTQYF